The rows below give T cell receptor beta chains drawn from one sample of a study of control samples from healthy donors and cancer patients. TCRdb keeps only in-frame clones here, not all; method: immunoSEQ multiplex PCR. The data hold just over 150,000 clones, with more than 85% observed a single time. The material sequenced was blood. The receptors were sampled from a man aged 45-65 years in good health. The CDR3 runs from the conserved cysteine through the conserved F or W. Fields, in order: J gene, D gene, clone size, V gene, CDR3 DNA, CDR3 protein. The D gene is left open where the match is weak. Clone size is not always given. Where it is, it says once, few, many or a class for expanded clones.

>TRBJ1-2|NA|NA|TRBV19
TGTGCCAGTAGGACTACAGGAAAGGGGAACTATGGCTACACCTTC
CASRTTGKGNYGYTF
>TRBJ2-6|NA|NA|TRBV5-1
TGCGCCAGCAGCGTAGACCTGTCGATCGGGGCCAACGTCCTGACTTTC
CASSVDLSIGANVLTF
>TRBJ2-3|NA|NA|TRBV3-1/TRBV3-2
TGTGCCAGCAGCCAAGATCTACAGGCTACGCAGTATTTT
CASSQDLQATQYF
>TRBJ1-1|NA|NA|TRBV6-1
TGTGCCAGCAGTGAATCGGTGAACACTGAAGCTTTCTTT
CASSESVNTEAFF
>TRBJ2-7|NA|NA|TRBV6-5
TGTGCCAGCAGTTACTCCGCGGGACTCGGCTACGAGCAGTACTTC
CASSYSAGLGYEQYF
>TRBJ2-7|TRBD1|NA|TRBV18
TGTGCCAGCTCACCTGGGACAGGGAAACCCTACGAGCAGTACTTC
CASSPGTGKPYEQYF
>TRBJ2-1|TRBD2|once|TRBV19
TGTGCCAGTATTTCGGGGGCGGGAGGGCCTAACAATGAGCAGTTCTTC
CASISGAGGPNNEQFF
>TRBJ1-6|NA|NA|TRBV19
TGTGCCAGTAGTACTCAGGGTGACCCACGGAATTCACCCCTCCACTTT
CASSTQGDPRNSPLHF
>TRBJ2-1|NA|NA|TRBV6-5
TGTGCCAGCAAGGGAGGAGGTATGATAAATGAGCAGTTCTTC
CASKGGGMINEQFF
>TRBJ1-5|TRBD1|NA|TRBV12-3/TRBV12-4
TGTGCCAGCAGCGGACAGGGAAATCAGCCCCAGCATTTT
CASSGQGNQPQHF